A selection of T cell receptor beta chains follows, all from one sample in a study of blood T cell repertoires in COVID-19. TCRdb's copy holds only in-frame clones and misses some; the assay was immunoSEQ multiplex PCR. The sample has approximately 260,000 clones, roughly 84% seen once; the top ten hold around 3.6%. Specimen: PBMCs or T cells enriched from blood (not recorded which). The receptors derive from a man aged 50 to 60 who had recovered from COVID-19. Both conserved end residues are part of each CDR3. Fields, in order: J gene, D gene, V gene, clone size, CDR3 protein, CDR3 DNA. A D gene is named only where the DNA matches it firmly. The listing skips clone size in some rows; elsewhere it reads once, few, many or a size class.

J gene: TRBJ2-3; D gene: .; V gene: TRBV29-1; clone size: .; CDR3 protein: CSAMGGRESLDTQYF; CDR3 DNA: TGCAGCGCAATGGGGGGGCGAGAATCATTAGATACGCAGTATTTT
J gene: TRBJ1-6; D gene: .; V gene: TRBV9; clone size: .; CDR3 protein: CASSVGVWFPEEGVSYNSPLHF; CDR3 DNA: TGTGCCAGCAGCGTAGGGGTCTGGTTCCCGGAAGAAGGGGTATCCTATAATTCACCCCTCCACTTT
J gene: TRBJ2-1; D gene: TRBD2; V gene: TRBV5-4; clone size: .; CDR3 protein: CASSSARGLAGGSAYNEQFF; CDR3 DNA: TGTGCCAGCAGCTCAGCACGCGGACTAGCGGGGGGGTCGGCCTACAATGAGCAGTTCTTC
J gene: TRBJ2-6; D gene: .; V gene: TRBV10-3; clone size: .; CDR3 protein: CAISSRVGGSGANVLTF; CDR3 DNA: TGTGCCATCAGTAGCAGGGTGGGGGGCTCTGGGGCCAACGTCCTGACTTTC
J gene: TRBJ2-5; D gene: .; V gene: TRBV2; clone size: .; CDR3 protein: CASRYNQETQYF; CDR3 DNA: TGTGCCAGCAGGTACAACCAAGAGACCCAGTACTTC
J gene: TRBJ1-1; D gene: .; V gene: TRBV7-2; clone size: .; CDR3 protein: CASSPGSGRTEAFF; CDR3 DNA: TGTGCCAGCAGCCCAGGTTCGGGGAGGACTGAAGCTTTCTTT
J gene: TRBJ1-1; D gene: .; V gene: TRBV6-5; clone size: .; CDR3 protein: CASRTTVNTEAFF; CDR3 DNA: TGTGCCAGCAGGACCACAGTGAACACTGAAGCTTTCTTT
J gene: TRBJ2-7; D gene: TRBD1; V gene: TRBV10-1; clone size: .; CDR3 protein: CASSEWDSYEQYF; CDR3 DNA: TGCGCCAGCAGTGAGTGGGACAGCTACGAGCAGTACTTC
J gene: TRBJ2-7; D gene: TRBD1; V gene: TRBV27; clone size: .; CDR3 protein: CASSLNRGLIREQYF; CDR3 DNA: TGTGCCAGCAGTCTTAACAGGGGCTTAATTCGCGAGCAGTACTTC
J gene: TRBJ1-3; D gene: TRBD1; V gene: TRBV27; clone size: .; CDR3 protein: CASSLYGTGRNTIYF; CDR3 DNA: TGTGCCAGCAGTTTATACGGGACAGGACGAAACACCATATATTTT
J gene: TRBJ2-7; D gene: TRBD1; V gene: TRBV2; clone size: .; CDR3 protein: CASSSGTGSYEQYF; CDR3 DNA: TGTGCCAGCAGTTCCGGGACAGGTTCCTACGAGCAGTACTTC
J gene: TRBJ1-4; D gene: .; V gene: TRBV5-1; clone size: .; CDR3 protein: CASSLASGGYEKLFF; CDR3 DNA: TGCGCCAGCAGCTTGGCCTCCGGCGGGTATGAAAAACTGTTTTTT
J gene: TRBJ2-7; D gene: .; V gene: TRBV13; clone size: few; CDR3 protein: CASSQQRQGGSYEQYF; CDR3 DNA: TGTGCCAGCAGCCAGCAGAGACAGGGAGGCTCCTACGAGCAGTACTTC
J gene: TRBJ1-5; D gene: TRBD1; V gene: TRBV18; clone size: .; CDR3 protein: CASSQDRGFNQPQHF; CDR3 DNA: TGTGCCAGCTCACAAGACAGGGGGTTCAATCAGCCCCAGCATTTT
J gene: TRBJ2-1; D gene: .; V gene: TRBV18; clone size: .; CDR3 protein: CASSSRGFDYNEQFF; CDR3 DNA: TGTGCCAGCTCATCCCGAGGGTTCGACTACAATGAGCAGTTCTTC
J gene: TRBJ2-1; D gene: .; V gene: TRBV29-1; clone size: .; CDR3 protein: CSVEGRLQYNEQFF; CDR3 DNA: TGCAGCGTTGAAGGGCGGCTTCAGTACAATGAGCAGTTCTTC
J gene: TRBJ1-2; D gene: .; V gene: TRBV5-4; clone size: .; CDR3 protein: CASSLEQVYTF; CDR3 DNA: TGTGCCAGCAGCTTGGAACAGGTCTACACCTTC
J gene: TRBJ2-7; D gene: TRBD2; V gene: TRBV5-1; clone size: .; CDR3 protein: CASSLIPRGAWEQYF; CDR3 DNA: TGCGCCAGCAGCTTGATTCCGCGGGGGGCTTGGGAGCAGTACTTC
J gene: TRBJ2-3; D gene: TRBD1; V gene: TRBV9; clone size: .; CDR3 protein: CASSVQGQGHTQYF; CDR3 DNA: TGTGCCAGCAGCGTCCAGGGACAGGGCCATACGCAGTATTTT
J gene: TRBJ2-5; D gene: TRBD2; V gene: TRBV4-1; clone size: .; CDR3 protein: CASSRGLGLQETQYF; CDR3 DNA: TGCGCCAGCAGCCGCGGACTAGGCCTCCAAGAGACCCAGTACTTC
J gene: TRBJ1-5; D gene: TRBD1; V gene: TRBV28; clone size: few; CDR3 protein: CASSFLFQGARQPQHF; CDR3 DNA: TGTGCCAGCAGTTTTTTGTTTCAGGGGGCGCGTCAGCCCCAGCATTTT
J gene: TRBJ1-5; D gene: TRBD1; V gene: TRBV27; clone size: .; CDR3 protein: CASRQTGRYSNQPQHF; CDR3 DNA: TGTGCCAGCAGGCAGACAGGGAGGTATAGCAATCAGCCCCAGCATTTT
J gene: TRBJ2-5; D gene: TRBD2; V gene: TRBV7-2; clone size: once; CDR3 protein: CASSLVTSGSETQYF; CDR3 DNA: TGTGCCAGCAGCTTAGTGACTAGCGGGAGCGAGACCCAGTACTTC
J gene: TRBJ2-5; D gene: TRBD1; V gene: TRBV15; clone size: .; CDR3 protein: CATRDQGALGETQYF; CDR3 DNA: TGTGCCACCAGAGACCAGGGGGCGCTCGGGGAGACCCAGTACTTC
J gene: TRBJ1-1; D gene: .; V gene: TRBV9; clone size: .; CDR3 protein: CASSVAVRGTEAFF; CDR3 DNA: TGTGCCAGCAGCGTAGCGGTCAGGGGCACTGAAGCTTTCTTT
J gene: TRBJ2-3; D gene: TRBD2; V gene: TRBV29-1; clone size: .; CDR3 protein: CSVRPLAGGPSTQYF; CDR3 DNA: TGCAGCGTACGACCGCTAGCGGGAGGGCCCTCTACGCAGTATTTT
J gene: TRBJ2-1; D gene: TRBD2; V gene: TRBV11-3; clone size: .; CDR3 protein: CASSLEGLATNEQFF; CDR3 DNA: TGTGCCAGCAGCTTGGAGGGACTAGCGACAAATGAGCAGTTCTTC
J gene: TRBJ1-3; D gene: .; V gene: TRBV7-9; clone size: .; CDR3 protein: CASSLATAGNTIYF; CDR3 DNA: TGTGCCAGCAGCTTAGCGACAGCTGGAAACACCATATATTTT
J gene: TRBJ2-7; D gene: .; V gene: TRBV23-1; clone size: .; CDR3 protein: CASSRFRDGSSYEQYF; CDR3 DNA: TGCGCCAGCAGTCGCTTCCGGGACGGGAGCTCCTACGAGCAGTACTTC
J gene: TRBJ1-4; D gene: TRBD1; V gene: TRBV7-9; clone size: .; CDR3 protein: CASSLGTATNEKLFF; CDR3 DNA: TGTGCCAGCAGCCTCGGGACAGCAACTAATGAAAAACTGTTTTTT
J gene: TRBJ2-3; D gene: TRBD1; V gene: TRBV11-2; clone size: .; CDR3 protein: CASSLWVGQGADTQYF; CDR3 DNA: TGTGCCAGCAGCTTATGGGTGGGACAGGGGGCAGATACGCAGTATTTT
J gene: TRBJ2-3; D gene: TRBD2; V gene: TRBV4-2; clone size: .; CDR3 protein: CASSQRTSGSTFNTDTQYF; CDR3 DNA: TGTGCCAGCAGCCAGAGGACTAGCGGGAGCACTTTCAACACAGATACGCAGTATTTT
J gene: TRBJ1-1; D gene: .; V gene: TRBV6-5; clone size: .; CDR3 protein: CASSHKLDSRAFF; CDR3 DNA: TGTGCCAGCAGCCACAAACTGGACTCGAGGGCTTTCTTT
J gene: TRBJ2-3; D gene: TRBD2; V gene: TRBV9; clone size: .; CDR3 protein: CASSLTSGVTDTQYF; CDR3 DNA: TGTGCCAGCAGCTTGACTAGCGGGGTCACAGATACGCAGTATTTT
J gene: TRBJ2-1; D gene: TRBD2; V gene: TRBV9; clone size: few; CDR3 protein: CASSDSLAGGEEQFF; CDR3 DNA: TGTGCCAGCAGCGACTCTCTAGCGGGAGGGGAGGAGCAGTTCTTC
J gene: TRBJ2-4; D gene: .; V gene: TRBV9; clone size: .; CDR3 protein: CASSSQGLAKNIQYF; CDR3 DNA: TGTGCCAGCAGCAGTCAGGGTCTAGCCAAAAACATTCAGTACTTC
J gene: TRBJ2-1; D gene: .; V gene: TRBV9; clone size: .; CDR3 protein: CASSVEMAAYNEQFF; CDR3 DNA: TGTGCCAGCAGCGTAGAAATGGCAGCCTACAATGAGCAGTTCTTC
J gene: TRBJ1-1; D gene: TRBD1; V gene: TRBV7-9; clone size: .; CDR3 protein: CASNSPDRTDSQNTEAFF; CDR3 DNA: TGTGCCAGCAACTCACCGGACAGGACAGACTCTCAGAACACTGAAGCTTTCTTT
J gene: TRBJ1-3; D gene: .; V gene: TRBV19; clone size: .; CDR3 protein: CASSMRVDSTSGNTIYF; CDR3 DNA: TGTGCCAGTAGTATGAGGGTGGACTCGACCTCTGGAAACACCATATATTTT
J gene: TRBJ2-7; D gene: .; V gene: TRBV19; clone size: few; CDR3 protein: CASTAGQSYEQYF; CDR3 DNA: TGTGCCAGTACCGCGGGACAGTCCTACGAGCAGTACTTC
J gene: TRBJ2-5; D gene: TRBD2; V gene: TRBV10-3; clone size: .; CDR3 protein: CAIGEREASETQYF; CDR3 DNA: TGTGCCATCGGAGAGCGGGAGGCGTCAGAGACCCAGTACTTC
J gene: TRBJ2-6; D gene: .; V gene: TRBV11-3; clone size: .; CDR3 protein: CASSLDRSSSGANVLTF; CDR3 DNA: TGTGCCAGCAGCTTAGACAGGTCGAGCTCTGGGGCCAACGTCCTGACTTTC
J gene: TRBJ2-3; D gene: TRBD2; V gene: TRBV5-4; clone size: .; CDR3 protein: CASSLALAGGPGTDTQYF; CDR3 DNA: TGTGCCAGCAGCTTGGCACTAGCGGGAGGGCCTGGAACAGATACGCAGTATTTT
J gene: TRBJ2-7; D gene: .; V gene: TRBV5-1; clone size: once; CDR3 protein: CASSLGAGAYEQYF; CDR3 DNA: TGCGCCAGCAGCTTGGGTGCAGGCGCATACGAGCAGTACTTC
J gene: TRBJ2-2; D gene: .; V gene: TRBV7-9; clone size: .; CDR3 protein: CASSGRGGHQNTGELFF; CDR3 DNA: TGTGCCAGCAGCGGCCGGGGAGGACACCAGAACACCGGGGAGCTGTTTTTT
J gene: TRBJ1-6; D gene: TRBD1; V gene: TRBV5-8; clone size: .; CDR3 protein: CASSWTGSSYNSPLHF; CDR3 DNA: TGTGCCAGCAGCTGGACAGGGAGCTCCTATAATTCACCCCTCCACTTT